The 24 T cell receptor beta chains presented below share a single source sample, sequenced in a study of blood T cell repertoires in COVID-19 (dated by TCRdb to about 2020). The method was the immunoSEQ multiplex PCR assay. In TCRdb, the immuneACCESS table is reduced to in-frame sequences with V and J assigned. These tables do not hold every clone; where another copy was compared, an unresolved V gene accounts for under half, and the others remain unexplained. This sample has 100,000 to 120,000 clones in its table, and 85% of those were observed once. The top ten constitute roughly 3.5% of the sample. Sequences were obtained from peripheral blood. The receptors shown here come from a man aged 40-49 years with acute or convalescent COVID-19.

The chain carries TRBV2 and TRBJ2-1, with 13 bases matching TRBD2. Germline CDR1 is SNHLY and CDR2 is FYNNEI. The length of the CDR3 is 15 residues. The V segment lost 6 bases and the J segment 15 bases; nucleotides outside the gene matches: 14. CDR3 loop: CASRLTSGGLHQLFF. The CDR3 bases are TGTGCCAGCAGGTTGACTAGCGGGGGGCTACACCAGCTGTTCTTC.

The chain joins TRBV5-1 to TRBJ2-7, with TRBD2 matching 9 bases. The CDR3 covers 16 residues. V dropped 4 bases and J dropped 3; count of bases not matched to a gene: 11. The germline V gene encodes CDR1 SGHRS and CDR2 YFSETQ. The CDR3 reads CASSKSSGGQFYEQYF. Written as DNA, the CDR3 is TGCGCCAGCAGCAAATCAAGCGGGGGGCAGTTCTACGAGCAGTACTTC.

This clone turned up a few times. The V and J genes are TRBV12-3 or TRBV12-4 and TRBJ2-3; D is ambiguous. Trimming removed 4 bases from V and 0 bases from J, with 2 bases in between. The CDR3 extends over 12 amino acids. The CDR3: CASSSSTDTQYF. CDR3 sequence (DNA): TGTGCCAGCAGTTCAAGCACAGATACGCAGTATTTT.

The rearrangement uses TRBV5-1 and TRBJ2-3; the match to TRBD2 covers 9 bases. This CDR3 has 17 amino acids. CDR1 and CDR2 from the germline V gene are SGHRS and YFSETQ. J was trimmed by 4 bases and V by 0 bases; bases with no gene match: 9. CDR3 in DNA: TGCGCCAGCAGCTTGGTGGGGCGGGGGGGCCAAGCAGATACGCAGTATTTT. It yields the protein CASSLVGRGGQADTQYF. Based on the CDR3 plus reference TRBV5-1 and TRBJ2-3, the full variable domain is KAGVTQTPRYLIKTRGQQVTLSCSPISGHRSVSWYQQTPGQGLQFLFEYFSETQRNKGNFPGRFSGRQFSNSRSEMNVSTLELGDSALYLCASSLVGRGGQADTQYFGPGTRLTVL.

The chain uses TRBV5-7 and TRBJ1-1, with D possibly TRBD1 on 5 matching bases. TRBV5-7 is treated as an ORF (open reading frame) with a function not yet certain. V was clipped by 4 bases and J by 0 bases, with 22 bases between them. The CDR3 length is 18 residues. The CDR3 nucleotides are TGTGCCAGCAGCCCTTGCTGCGGGGGAGGGCCCCTGAACACTGAAGCTTTCTTT. It encodes CASSPCCGGGPLNTEAFF.

The chain joins TRBV2 to TRBJ2-7; 7 nucleotides line up with TRBD1. Per the germline V gene, CDR1 is SNHLY and CDR2 is FYNNEI. The CDR3 sequence is 14 residues long. The trim removed 6 bases at V and 0 bases at J, leaving 5 bases unmatched. The DNA of the CDR3 is TGTGCCAGCAGGGGGACAGCGACCTCCTACGAGCAGTACTTC. It is translated as CASRGTATSYEQYF.

The chain employs TRBV9 and TRBJ1-1; D gene unclear. The CDR3 contains 12 residues. In germline, CDR1 is SGDLS, CDR2 YYNGEE. Trimming shortened V by 3 bases and J by 5 bases, and 8 bases separated the two germline ends. The CDR3 region is CASSGRGTEAFF. The CDR3 DNA reads as TGTGCCAGCAGCGGACGAGGGACTGAAGCTTTCTTT.

The V gene is TRBV6-5, the J gene TRBJ1-2, with D possibly being TRBD1 (5 bases). Deletions cut 0 bases from V and 4 bases from J, with 12 bases between. CDR3 length: 15 amino acids. Germline V gene sequence: CDR1 MNHEY, CDR2 SVGAGI. The CDR3 here is CASSYSAGSPYGYTF. In DNA, the CDR3 is TGTGCCAGCAGTTACTCGGCAGGGTCCCCCTATGGCTACACCTTC.

A few counts support this clone. V and J are TRBV24-1 and TRBJ2-7; D is perhaps TRBD1 (5 bases). This CDR3 contains 15 residues. The germline V and J ends were trimmed by 3 bases and 2 bases, with 13 bases remaining between them. Germline V gene lookup returns CDR1 KGHDR and CDR2 SFDVKD. As DNA, the CDR3 is TGTGCCACCAGTGATGCCCGCAGGGATCCCTACGAGCAGTACTTC. It specifies CATSDARRDPYEQYF.

The chain employs TRBV11-2 and TRBJ1-1, with D perhaps TRBD1 (6 bases). Looked up from germline, CDR1 is SGHAT and CDR2 is FQNNGV. V was shortened by 6 bases and J by 5 bases, with 13 bases between the two germline ends. The CDR3 extends over 13 amino acids. CDR3 nucleotides: TGTGCCAGCAGGACGAACAGGGATACTGAAGCTTTCTTT. It encodes CASRTNRDTEAFF.

The chain recombines TRBV24-1 with TRBJ1-2, with 8 nucleotides matching TRBD1. CDR1 is KGHDR and CDR2 is SFDVKD in the germline V gene. The J segment lost 2 bases and the V segment lost 5 bases, leaving 9 bases of the junction unmatched. The CDR3 runs to 16 residues. The CDR3 here is CATSGMTGANNYGYTF. In DNA form, the CDR3 reads TGTGCCACCAGTGGGATGACAGGGGCGAACAACTATGGCTACACCTTC.

The chain is built from TRBV24-1 and TRBJ2-3; 7 nucleotides line up with TRBD1. From germline, CDR1 is KGHDR and CDR2 SFDVKD. The CDR3 loop spans 15 amino acids. The ends lost 7 bases at V and 2 bases at J; junction bases unmatched: 8. The CDR3 is CATSTQGSDTDTQYF. The CDR3 nucleotides read TGTGCCACCAGCACACAGGGGTCCGACACAGATACGCAGTATTTT.

The chain links TRBV2 to TRBJ2-7, with TRBD1 as a possible D gene (6 bases). The CDR3 extends over 14 amino acids. Germline assignment: CDR1 SNHLY and CDR2 FYNNEI. V lost 10 bases, J lost 0 bases, and 16 bases lay in between. This CDR3 reads CATNLQGSSYEQYF. Written as DNA, the CDR3 is TGTGCCACCAATCTCCAGGGGAGCTCCTACGAGCAGTACTTC.

This chain uses TRBV5-1 with TRBJ2-7; possibly TRBD2 for D (6 bases). The CDR3 sequence is 14 residues long. V was pared by 5 bases and J by 2 bases, with 14 bases between. Germline-derived CDR1 and CDR2 are SGHRS and YFSETQ. CDR3: CASSLEAGTYEQYF. The CDR3 nucleotides are TGCGCCAGCAGTCTGGAGGCGGGAACCTACGAGCAGTACTTC.

The chain is built from TRBV15 and TRBJ1-2; 8 bases align to TRBD1. From germline, CDR1 is LNHNV and CDR2 YYDKDF (reference sequence). J was trimmed by 5 bases and V by 4 bases; bases with no gene match: 15. This CDR3 has 17 amino acids. CDR3 sequence (DNA): TGTGCCACCAGCACCTTCCCTTCGACAGGGGAAGGATATGGCTACACCTTC. Its translation is CATSTFPSTGEGYGYTF.

The rearrangement links TRBV12-5 to TRBJ2-7, with TRBD1 as a possible D gene (5 bases). V shed 4 bases and J shed 2 bases, with 9 bases lying between them. From germline, CDR1 is LGHNT and CDR2 FRNRAP. The CDR3 consists of 13 residues. This chain's CDR3 is CASGSDTAYEQYF. The CDR3 DNA reads TGTGCTAGTGGTTCGGACACAGCCTACGAGCAGTACTTC.

In its sample, this clone was seen once. The rearrangement links TRBV12-3 or TRBV12-4 to TRBJ2-5; possibly TRBD2 for D (5 bases). The CDR3 has 12 residues. V gave up 6 bases and J gave up 5 bases, with 10 bases separating them. The DNA of the CDR3 is TGTGCCAGCAGCCTACCGGGGGAGACCCAGTACTTC. Translated: CASSLPGETQYF.

The genes are TRBV12-5 and TRBJ2-7; D may be TRBD1 (7 bases). The germline V gene encodes CDR1 LGHNT and CDR2 FRNRAP. Trimming removed 1 base from V and 5 bases from J, with 15 bases in between. The CDR3 spans 15 residues. The CDR3 nucleotides read TGTGCTAGTGGTTTGGGACAGGGACTTATCCACGAGCAGTACTTC. It encodes CASGLGQGLIHEQYF.

This chain uses TRBV24-1 with TRBJ2-3; unclear D gene. The CDR3 runs 13 residues. The germline V gene encodes CDR1 KGHDR and CDR2 SFDVKD. The germline V and J ends were trimmed by 0 bases and 6 bases, with 6 bases remaining between them. The CDR3: CATSDLAGDTQYF. CDR3 bases: TGTGCCACCAGTGATTTGGCCGGGGATACGCAGTATTTT.

This chain uses TRBV30 with TRBJ1-1; D gene uncertain. Germline V gives CDR1 GTSNPN, CDR2 SVGIG (reference sequence). Trimming took off 0 bases at V and 1 base at J, with 6 bases between the two ends. The CDR3 runs 13 residues. The CDR3 DNA reads as TGTGCCTGGAGTGTAATGAGGAACACTGAAGCTTTCTTT. Translation gives CAWSVMRNTEAFF.

The chain uses TRBV15 and TRBJ2-3; 8 bases map to TRBD2. This CDR3 has 16 residues. Germline CDR1 reads LNHNV; CDR2 reads YYDKDF (reference sequence). After removal of 2 bases from V and 6 bases from J, the junction contained 10 bases not matched to a gene. As DNA, the CDR3 is TGTGCCACCAGCAGAACCCCGGGACTAGTCCTTGATACGCAGTATTTT. This translates into CATSRTPGLVLDTQYF.

V usage is TRBV15 and J usage is TRBJ1-3, with D perhaps TRBD1 (5 bases). This CDR3 spans 17 amino acids. Trimming stripped 0 bases from V and 2 bases from J, with 14 bases between. Germline lookup yields CDR1 LNHNV and CDR2 YYDKDF (reference sequence). The CDR3 DNA reads TGTGCCACCAGCAGAGATCCAGGGATTGGTACTGGAAACACCATATATTTT. The encoded protein is CATSRDPGIGTGNTIYF. The variable domain in full, completed from reference TRBV15 and TRBJ1-3, reads DAMVIQNPRYQVTQFGKPVTLSCSQTLNHNVMYWYQQKSSQAPKLLFHYYDKDFNNEADTPDNFQSRRPNTSFCFLDIRSPGLGDTAMYLCATSRDPGIGTGNTIYFGEGSWLTVV.

This chain uses TRBV7-9 with TRBJ2-3, with TRBD2 identical over 13 bases. CDR1 and CDR2 from the germline V gene are SEHNR and FQNEAQ (reference sequence). This CDR3 has 17 amino acids. Germline trimming cut 5 bases from V and 2 bases from J; bases unmatched to any gene: 7. CDR3 amino acids: CASSRGLAGKYTDTQYF. The CDR3 coding sequence is TGTGCCAGCAGCCGGGGACTAGCGGGGAAGTACACAGATACGCAGTATTTT.

The chain couples TRBV2 to TRBJ1-5; 9 positions agree with TRBD1. The CDR3 is made up of 13 amino acids. Germline CDR1 is SNHLY and CDR2 is FYNNEI. V lost 6 bases, J lost 7 bases, and 4 bases stayed unmatched. The CDR3 sequence is CASRGTGTQPQHF. For the CDR3, the DNA is TGTGCCAGCAGGGGGACAGGGACCCAGCCCCAGCATTTT.